This T cell receptor (beta chain) was identified in a study of cytomegalovirus exposure and HLA in healthy donors. Study overall: An earlier analysis found under 130 million unique TCR beta sequences from about 190 million T cells. Regarding the study as a whole: Relative to the approximately 700-donor mean, N-insertions were reportedly fewer in an Asian-associated ancestry cluster in a later analysis. Reported findings show TCR beta sequences accurately forecast HLA-A and HLA-B alleles in most subjects.

This clone has only one observation. Antigen specificity is unknown. Both 60 Vbeta primers and 13 Jbeta primers went into the PCR. Libraries were prepared by immunoSEQ multiplex PCR; TCRdb keeps only in-frame clonotypes and omits some of them. The sample yields 75,000 or so clones, 50% to 80% seen once. Sample: PBMCs. The sequence was obtained from a man aged 35-49 years in good health and CMV-seropositive.

The CDR3 is CASSLGGLSTDTQYF. The CDR3 nucleotides read TGTGCCAGCAGCTTAGGTGGCCTTAGCACAGATACGCAGTATTTT. The rearrangement joins TRBV7-6 to TRBJ2-3; no clear D gene. The germline gives CDR1 SGHVS, CDR2 FNYEAQ. Trimming left V 1 base short and J 0 bases short, with 8 bases between. This CDR3 is 15 amino acids long. The full variable domain, in which reference TRBV7-6 and TRBJ2-3 provide the parts outside the CDR3, is GAGVSQSPRYKVTKRGQDVALRCDPISGHVSLYWYRQALGQGPEFLTYFNYEAQQDKSGLPNDRFSAERPEGSISTLTIQRTEQRDSAMYRCASSLGGLSTDTQYFGPGTRLTVL.